This entry lists 4 T cell receptor beta chains sequenced from one sample in a study of identical twins. A single record per CDR3 protein comes from TCRdb applying MiXCR to the 5' RACE reads. In the table there are 400,000 to 600,000 distinct CDR3 sequences, around 24% of which are singletons. These data are also associated with another study on yellow fever vaccine responses in identical twins.

Source material: CD4+ T cells sorted from blood. Receptors originate from a woman between 18 and 29 years old in good health.

This clonotype has a count of ten or more. This chain links TRBV5-1 with TRBJ1-2, with D uncertain. The CDR3 runs to 12 residues. V was pared by 0 bases and J by 4 bases, with 4 bases between. From germline, CDR1 is SGHRS and CDR2 YFSETQ. The CDR3 region is CASSLDSYGYTF. The CDR3 nucleotides read TGCGCCAGCAGCTTGGACAGCTATGGCTACACCTTC.

This clonotype occurred a few times. DNA for the CDR3: TGCAGCGTTGATGGGACAGGGAGTCTTTATGAGCAGTTCTTC. It is translated as CSVDGTGSLYEQFF. This chain uses TRBV29-1 with TRBJ2-1, with 9 bases aligning to TRBD1. V was clipped by 3 bases and J by 8 bases; unmatched bases: 8. Looked up from germline, CDR1 is SQVTM and CDR2 is ANQGSEA. The CDR3 length is 14 residues.

This clonotype was seen at least ten times. Mismatch with germline at one junction end may stem from a read error. The genes are TRBV4-1 and TRBJ2-1, with 14 bases lining up with TRBD2. Germline V gene data show CDR1 as MGHRA and CDR2 as YSYEKL. CDR3 length: 15 residues. The CDR3 coding sequence is TGTGCCAGCAGCCAAGGACTAGCGGGAGGAGGGGAGCAGTTCTTC. Protein: CASSQGLAGGGEQFF.

This clonotype has just a few counts. The chain joins TRBV20-1 to TRBJ2-1; D gene ambiguous. The ends were cut back, 4 bases at V and 3 bases at J, with 10 bases in the middle. CDR1 is DFQATT, CDR2 SNEGSKA, per germline (reference sequence). CDR3 length: 13 amino acids. The CDR3 DNA follows: TGCAGTGCTACCCAGACTTACTACAATGAGCAGTTCTTC. Translation: CSATQTYYNEQFF.